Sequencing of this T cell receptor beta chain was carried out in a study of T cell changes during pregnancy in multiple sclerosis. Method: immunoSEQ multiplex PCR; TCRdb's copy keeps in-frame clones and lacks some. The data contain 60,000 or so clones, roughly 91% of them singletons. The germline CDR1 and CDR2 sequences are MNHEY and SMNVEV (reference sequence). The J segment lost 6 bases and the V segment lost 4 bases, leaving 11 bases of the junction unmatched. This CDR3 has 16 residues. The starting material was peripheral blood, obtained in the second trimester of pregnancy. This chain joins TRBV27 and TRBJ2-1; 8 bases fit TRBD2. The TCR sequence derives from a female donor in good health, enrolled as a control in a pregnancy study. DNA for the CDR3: TGTGCCAGCAGTTCTCGTAGCGGGATCGCCCTCAATGAGCAGTTCTTC. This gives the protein CASSSRSGIALNEQFF.